The sequence of this T cell receptor (beta chain) was determined in a study of T cells after posttransplantation cyclophosphamide. The naive gate required viable CD3+CD4+ or CD3+CD8+ cells with CCR7+CD45RA+CD45RO-CD95-CD27+CD28+ phenotype. TCRdb's table, derived via immunoSEQ multiplex PCR, lists solely in-frame clones and lacks some. Of about 32,000 clones listed, about 91% are singletons. In germline, CDR1 is MGHDK, CDR2 SYGVNS. The V and J ends lost 4 bases and 8 bases, in that order; junction bases with no gene match: 3. The CDR3 loop spans 12 amino acids. This chain links TRBV25-1 with TRBJ1-2; 8 bases align to TRBD1. The clonotype originates from a man under 40 in good health and a related stem cell transplant donor. Sequencing used naive CD4+ T cells sorted from blood. The CDR3 reads CASSATGEGYTF. The DNA of the CDR3 is TGTGCCAGCAGTGCGACAGGGGAAGGCTACACCTTC.